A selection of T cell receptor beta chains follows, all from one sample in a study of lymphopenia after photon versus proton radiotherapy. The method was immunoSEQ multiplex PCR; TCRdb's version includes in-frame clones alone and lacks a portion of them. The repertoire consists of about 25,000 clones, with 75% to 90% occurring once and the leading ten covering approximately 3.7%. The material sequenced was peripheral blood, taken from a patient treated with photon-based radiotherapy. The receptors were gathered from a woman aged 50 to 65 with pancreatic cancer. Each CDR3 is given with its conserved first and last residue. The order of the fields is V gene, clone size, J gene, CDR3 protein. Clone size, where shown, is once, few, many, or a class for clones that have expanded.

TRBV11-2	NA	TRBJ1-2	CASSSVRDGYGYTF
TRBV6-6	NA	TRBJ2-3	CASSYSAGTDTQYF
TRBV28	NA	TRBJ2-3	CASRGTPASTDTQYF
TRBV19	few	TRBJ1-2	CASSTAFGGYTF
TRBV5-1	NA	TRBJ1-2	CASSPQPTGTGDGYGYTF
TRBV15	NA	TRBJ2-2	CATSPDQRVGGELFF
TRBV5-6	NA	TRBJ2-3	CASSPGTSGSRDTQYF
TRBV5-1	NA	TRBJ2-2	CASSEDRVKVELFF
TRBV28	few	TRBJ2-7	CASSRGQAYEQYF
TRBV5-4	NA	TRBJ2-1	CASGNPQAEFRNEQFF
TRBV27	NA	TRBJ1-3	CASSWRGLSGNTIYF
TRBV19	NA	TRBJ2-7	CASSIGSSYEQYF
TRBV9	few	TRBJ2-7	CASSVGHEQYF
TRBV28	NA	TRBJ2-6	CASSFTSGKNGANVLTF
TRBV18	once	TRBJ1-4	CASSNKAGSTNEKLFF
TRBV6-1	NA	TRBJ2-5	CASSVSETQYF
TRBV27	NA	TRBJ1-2	CASSPRANYGYTF
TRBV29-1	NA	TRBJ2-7	CSVEQAGQGYEQYF
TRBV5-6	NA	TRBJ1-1	CASSWDRNTEAFF
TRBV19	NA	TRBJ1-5	CASSAGTVSYQPQHF
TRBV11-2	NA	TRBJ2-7	CASSPLTSWSYEQYF
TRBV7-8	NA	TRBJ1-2	CASSLATGNQDYGYTF
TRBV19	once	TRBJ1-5	CASSSGVEDRNQPQHF
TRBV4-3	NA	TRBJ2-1	CASSQELYNEQFF
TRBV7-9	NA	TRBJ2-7	CASSPPTGGNEQYF
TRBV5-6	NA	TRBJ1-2	CASSLNGLYGYTF
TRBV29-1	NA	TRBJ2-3	CSGDTGGIDTQYF
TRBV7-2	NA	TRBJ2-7	CASSLRGSGLAGVEQYF
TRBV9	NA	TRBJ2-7	CASSVEDSGYEQYF
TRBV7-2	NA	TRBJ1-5	CASSLGTGGPQHF
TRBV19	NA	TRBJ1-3	CASSISAISGNTIYF
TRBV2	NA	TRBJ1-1	CASSPSGTRAFF
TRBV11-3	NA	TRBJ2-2	CASSLNRARTGELFF
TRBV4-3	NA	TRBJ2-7	CASSLGPGRSAEQYF
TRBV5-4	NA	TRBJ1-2	CASSLEAGRGYTF
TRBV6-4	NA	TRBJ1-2	CASSPRPGDGYTF
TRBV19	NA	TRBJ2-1	CASSSPTTDHPGNEQFF
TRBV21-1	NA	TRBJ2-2	CASSKASGRADTGELFF
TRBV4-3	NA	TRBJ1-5	CASSQARDSQVPQHF
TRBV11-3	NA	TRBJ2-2	CASSLAVTLGTGELFF
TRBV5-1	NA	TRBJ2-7	CASRYEQASYEQYF
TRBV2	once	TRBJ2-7	CASSEPYRVAGVEQYF
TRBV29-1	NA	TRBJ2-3	CSVGGTPRVGTDTQYF
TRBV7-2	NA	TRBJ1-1	CASSLDSRFEAFF
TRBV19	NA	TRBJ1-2	CASRIGQGATLGYGYTF
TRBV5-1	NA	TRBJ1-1	CASSENRGTMNTEAFF
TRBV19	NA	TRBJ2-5	CASSPTDWETQYF
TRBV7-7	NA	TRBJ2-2	CASSPTTGQENTGELFF
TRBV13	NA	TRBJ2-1	CASSGNEQFF
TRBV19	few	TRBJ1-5	CASSIVANQPQHF
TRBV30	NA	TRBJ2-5	CAWKIGYQETQYF
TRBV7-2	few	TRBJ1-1	CASSLGISGGGTEAFF
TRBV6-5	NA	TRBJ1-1	CASSYALWGTEAFF
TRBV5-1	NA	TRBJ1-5	CASSLDRNQPQHF
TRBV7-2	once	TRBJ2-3	CASSLQRTSGFTDTQYF
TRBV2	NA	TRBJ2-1	CASRRTGGTYNEQFF
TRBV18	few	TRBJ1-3	CASAPARGNTIYF
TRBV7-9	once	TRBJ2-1	CASSLGSVGGVEQFF
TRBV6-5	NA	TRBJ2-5	CASSYSGGPQETQYF